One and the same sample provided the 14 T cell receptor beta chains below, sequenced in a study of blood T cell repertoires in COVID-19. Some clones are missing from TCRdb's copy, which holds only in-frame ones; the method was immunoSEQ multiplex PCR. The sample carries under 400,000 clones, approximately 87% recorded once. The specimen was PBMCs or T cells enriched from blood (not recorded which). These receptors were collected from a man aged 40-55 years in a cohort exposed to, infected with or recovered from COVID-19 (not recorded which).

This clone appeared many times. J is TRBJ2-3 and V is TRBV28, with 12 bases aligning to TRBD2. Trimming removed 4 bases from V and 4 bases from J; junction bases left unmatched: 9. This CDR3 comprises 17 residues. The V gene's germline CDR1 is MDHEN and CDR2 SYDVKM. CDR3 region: CASSSPSGRAGADTQYF. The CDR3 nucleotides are TGTGCCAGCAGTTCTCCTAGCGGGAGGGCCGGGGCAGATACGCAGTATTTT.

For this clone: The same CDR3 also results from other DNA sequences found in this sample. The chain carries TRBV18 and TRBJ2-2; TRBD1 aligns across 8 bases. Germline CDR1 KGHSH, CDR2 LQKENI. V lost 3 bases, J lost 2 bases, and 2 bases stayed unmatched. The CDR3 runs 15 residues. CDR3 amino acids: CASSPGQGNTGELFF. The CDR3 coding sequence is TGTGCCAGCTCACCTGGACAGGGAAACACCGGGGAGCTGTTTTTT.

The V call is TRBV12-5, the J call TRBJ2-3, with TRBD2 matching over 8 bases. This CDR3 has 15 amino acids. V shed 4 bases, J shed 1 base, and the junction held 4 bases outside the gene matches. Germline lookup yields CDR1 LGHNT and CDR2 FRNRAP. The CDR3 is CASGSRSGGTDTQYF. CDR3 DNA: TGTGCTAGTGGTTCACGTAGCGGGGGCACAGATACGCAGTATTTT.

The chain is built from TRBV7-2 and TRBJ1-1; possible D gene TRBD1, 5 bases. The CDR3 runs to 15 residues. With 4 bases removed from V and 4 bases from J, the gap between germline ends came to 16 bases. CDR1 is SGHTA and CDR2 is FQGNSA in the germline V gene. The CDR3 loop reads CASSSDSRGVTEAFF. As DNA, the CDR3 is TGTGCCAGCAGCTCCGACAGCCGCGGGGTCACTGAAGCTTTCTTT. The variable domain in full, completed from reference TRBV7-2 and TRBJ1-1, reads GAGVSQSPSNKVTEKGKDVELRCDPISGHTALYWYRQSLGQGLEFLIYFQGNSAPDKSGLPSDRFSAERTGGSVSTLTIQRTQQEDSAVYLCASSSDSRGVTEAFFGQGTRLTVV.

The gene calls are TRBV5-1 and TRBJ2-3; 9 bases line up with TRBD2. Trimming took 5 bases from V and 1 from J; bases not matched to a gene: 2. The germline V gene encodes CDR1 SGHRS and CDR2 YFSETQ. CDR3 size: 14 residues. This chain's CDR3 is CASRLAGGTDTQYF. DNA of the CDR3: TGCGCCAGCAGATTAGCGGGGGGCACAGATACGCAGTATTTT.

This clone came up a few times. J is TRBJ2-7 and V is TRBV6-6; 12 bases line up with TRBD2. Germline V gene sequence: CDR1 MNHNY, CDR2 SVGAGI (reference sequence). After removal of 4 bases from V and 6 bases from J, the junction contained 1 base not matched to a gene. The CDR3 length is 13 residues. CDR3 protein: CASSSSGRAEQYF. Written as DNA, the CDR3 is TGTGCCAGCAGTTCTAGCGGGAGGGCCGAGCAGTACTTC.

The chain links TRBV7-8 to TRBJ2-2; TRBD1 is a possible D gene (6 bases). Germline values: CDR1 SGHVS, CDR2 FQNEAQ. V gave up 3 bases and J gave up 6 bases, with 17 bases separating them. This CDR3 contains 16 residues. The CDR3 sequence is CASSFRAQGWAGELFF. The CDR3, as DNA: TGTGCCAGCAGCTTTAGGGCCCAGGGGTGGGCCGGGGAGCTGTTTTTT.

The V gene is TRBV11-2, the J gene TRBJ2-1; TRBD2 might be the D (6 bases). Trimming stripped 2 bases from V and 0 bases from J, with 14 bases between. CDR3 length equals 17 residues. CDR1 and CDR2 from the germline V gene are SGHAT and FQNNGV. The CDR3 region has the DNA TGTGCCAGCAGCTTAAGCCCCCTAGCGTCCTCCTACAATGAGCAGTTCTTC. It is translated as CASSLSPLASSYNEQFF.

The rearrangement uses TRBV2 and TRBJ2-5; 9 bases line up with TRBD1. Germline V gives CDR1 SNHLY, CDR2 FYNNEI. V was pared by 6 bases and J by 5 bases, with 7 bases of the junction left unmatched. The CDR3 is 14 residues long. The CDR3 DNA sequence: TGTGCCAGCAGACTGGACAGGGGTTCGGAGACCCAGTACTTC. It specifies CASRLDRGSETQYF.

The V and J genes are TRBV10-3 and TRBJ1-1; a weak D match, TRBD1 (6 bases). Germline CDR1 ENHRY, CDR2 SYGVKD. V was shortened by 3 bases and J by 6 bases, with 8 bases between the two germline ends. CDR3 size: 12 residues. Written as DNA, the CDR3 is TGTGCCATCAGTGAACAGGGATCTGAAGCTTTCTTT. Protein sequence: CAISEQGSEAFF.

The chain's CDR3 is CAISDQAEAFF. In DNA, the CDR3 is TGTGCCATCAGTGACCAGGCTGAAGCTTTCTTT. This sequence joins TRBV10-3 and TRBJ1-1; D gene ambiguous. Per the germline V gene, CDR1 is ENHRY and CDR2 is SYGVKD. With 3 bases removed from V and 6 bases from J, the gap between germline ends came to 5 bases. The CDR3 is 11 amino acids.

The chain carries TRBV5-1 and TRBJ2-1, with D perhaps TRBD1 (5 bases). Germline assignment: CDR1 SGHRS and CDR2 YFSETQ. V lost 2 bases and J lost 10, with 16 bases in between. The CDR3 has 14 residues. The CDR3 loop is CASSLGQGMREQFF. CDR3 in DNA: TGCGCCAGCAGCTTAGGGCAGGGAATGAGGGAGCAGTTCTTC.

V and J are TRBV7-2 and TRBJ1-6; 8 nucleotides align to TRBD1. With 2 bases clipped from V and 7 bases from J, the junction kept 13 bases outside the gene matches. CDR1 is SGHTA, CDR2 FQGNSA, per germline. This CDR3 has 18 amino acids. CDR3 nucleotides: TGTGCCAGCAGCTTAAGCAGGGGGCGCCCGGCGAGAAATTCACCCCTCCACTTT. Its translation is CASSLSRGRPARNSPLHF.

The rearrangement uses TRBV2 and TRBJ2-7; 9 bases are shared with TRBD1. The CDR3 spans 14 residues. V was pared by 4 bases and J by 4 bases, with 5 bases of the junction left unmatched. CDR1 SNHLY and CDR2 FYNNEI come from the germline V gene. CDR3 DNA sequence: TGTGCCAGCAGTGGACGGGACAGGGAGTACGAGCAGTACTTC. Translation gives CASSGRDREYEQYF. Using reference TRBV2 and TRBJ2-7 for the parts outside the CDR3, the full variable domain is EPEVTQTPSHQVTQMGQEVILRCVPISNHLYFYWYRQILGQKVEFLVSFYNNEISEKSEIFDDQFSVERPDGSNFTLKIRSTKLEDSAMYFCASSGRDREYEQYFGPGTRLTVT.